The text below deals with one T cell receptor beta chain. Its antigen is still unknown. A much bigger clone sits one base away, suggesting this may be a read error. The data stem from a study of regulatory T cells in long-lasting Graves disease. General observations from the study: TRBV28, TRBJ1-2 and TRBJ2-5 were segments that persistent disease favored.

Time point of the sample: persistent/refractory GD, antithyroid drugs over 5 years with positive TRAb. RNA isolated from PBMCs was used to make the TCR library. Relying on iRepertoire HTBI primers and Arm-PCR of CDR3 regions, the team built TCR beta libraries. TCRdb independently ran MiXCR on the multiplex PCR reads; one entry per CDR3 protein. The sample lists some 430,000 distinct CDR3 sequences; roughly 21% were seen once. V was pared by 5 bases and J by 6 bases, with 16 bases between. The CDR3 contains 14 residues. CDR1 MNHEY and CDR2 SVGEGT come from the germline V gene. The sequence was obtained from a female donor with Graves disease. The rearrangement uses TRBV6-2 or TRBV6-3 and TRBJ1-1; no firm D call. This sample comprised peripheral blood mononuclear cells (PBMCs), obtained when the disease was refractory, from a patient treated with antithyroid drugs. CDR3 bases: TGTGCCAGCAGTGATTGGCACCGTAACTCTGAAGCTTTCTTT. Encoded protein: CASSDWHRNSEAFF.